A selection of T cell receptor beta chains follows, all from one sample in a study of blood T cell repertoires in COVID-19. The data were produced by immunoSEQ multiplex PCR, yet TCRdb's version contains in-frame clones alone and is incomplete. The top ten hold about 4% of the sample, which has 200,000 to 250,000 clones, over 70% seen once. Material: PBMCs or T cells enriched from blood (not recorded which). The receptors originated from a woman in her 30s who had been exposed to COVID-19. CDR3s include the opening cysteine and the closing phenylalanine or tryptophan. A D gene is named only where the DNA matches it firmly. Expanded clones get a size class; other rows say once, few or many, or leave the size out.

NA	TRBV6-5	TRBJ2-6	NA	CASSRSGANVLTF	TGTGCCAGCAGCAGGTCTGGGGCCAACGTCCTGACTTTC
NA	TRBV28	TRBJ2-2	NA	CASSLSQGNTGELFF	TGTGCCAGCAGTTTAAGCCAGGGGAACACCGGGGAGCTGTTTTTT
NA	TRBV12-3/TRBV12-4	TRBJ1-2	TRBD1	CASRRDSLYGYTF	TGTGCCAGCCGAAGGGACAGCCTCTATGGCTACACCTTC
NA	TRBV11-2	TRBJ2-7	NA	CASRSRRSIEASEQYF	TGTGCCAGCAGATCACGGAGAAGCATCGAAGCTTCCGAGCAGTACTTC
NA	TRBV6-5	TRBJ1-5	TRBD1	CASKPGQRTNQPQHF	TGTGCCAGCAAGCCGGGACAGCGTACCAATCAGCCCCAGCATTTT
NA	TRBV19	TRBJ2-7	NA	CASSRGRRSYEQYF	TGTGCCAGTAGTAGGGGGCGTAGGTCCTACGAGCAGTACTTC
NA	TRBV24-1	TRBJ1-2	TRBD1	CATSAPGGAYGYTF	TGTGCCACCAGTGCCCCAGGGGGCGCCTATGGCTACACCTTC
NA	TRBV30	TRBJ2-2	NA	CAWSVFSGLNTGELFF	TGTGCCTGGAGTGTCTTTTCGGGACTGAACACCGGGGAGCTGTTTTTT
NA	TRBV25-1	TRBJ1-1	NA	CASSDRGNTEAFF	TGTGCCAGCAGTGACAGGGGGAACACTGAAGCTTTCTTT
once	TRBV5-1	TRBJ2-7	TRBD2	CASSKGTSGSSYEQYF	TGCGCCAGCAGCAAAGGGACTAGCGGCAGCTCCTACGAGCAGTACTTC
NA	TRBV30	TRBJ2-2	NA	CAWSVQRVLDGELFF	TGTGCCTGGAGTGTACAGAGAGTTCTGGACGGGGAGCTGTTTTTT
once	TRBV5-1	TRBJ1-1	TRBD1	CASSSHTGVGMNTEAFF	TGCGCCAGCAGCTCCCACACAGGGGTAGGGATGAACACTGAAGCTTTCTTT
few	TRBV6-1	TRBJ2-7	TRBD1	CASSEAGTGKVGVYYEQYF	TGTGCCAGCAGTGAAGCAGGGACAGGGAAAGTGGGAGTCTACTACGAGCAGTACTTC
NA	TRBV5-1	TRBJ2-2	NA	CASSFDSVNTGELFF	TGCGCCAGCAGCTTCGACAGCGTAAACACCGGGGAGCTGTTTTTT
NA	TRBV7-9	TRBJ2-5	NA	CASSAYRSLRETQYF	TGTGCCAGCAGCGCCTATCGAAGCCTTCGGGAGACCCAGTACTTC
once	TRBV3-1/TRBV3-2	TRBJ2-5	TRBD1	CASSQLLGQGAETQYF	TGTGCCAGCAGCCAGCTTTTAGGACAGGGGGCTGAGACCCAGTACTTC
NA	TRBV15	TRBJ2-2	NA	CATSRSAGELFF	TGTGCCACCAGCAGATCGGCCGGGGAGCTGTTTTTT